One sample yielded the 8 T cell receptor beta chains listed below, sequenced in a study of T cell responses to AZD1222 COVID-19 vaccine. Data came from immunoSEQ multiplex PCR; TCRdb stores just in-frame clones and leaves some out. The table lists 180,000 or so clones, 80% to 90% of them singletons, with more than 7% in the top ten. The sample here was peripheral blood, taken on day 0 of AZD1222 vaccination. The receptor source for this set is an adult in good health.

The chain couples TRBV5-4 to TRBJ1-1, with D possibly being TRBD1 (5 bases). V dropped 4 bases and J dropped 1 base, with 17 bases sitting between them. There are 16 residues in the CDR3. Germline V gene lookup returns CDR1 SGHNT and CDR2 YYREEE (reference sequence). The CDR3 reads CASSTNGAAWNTEAFF. As DNA, the CDR3 is TGTGCCAGCAGCACCAACGGGGCAGCCTGGAACACTGAAGCTTTCTTT.

The rearrangement joins TRBV28 to TRBJ2-7; D is ambiguous. CDR1 is MDHEN, CDR2 SYDVKM, per germline. V was shortened by 7 bases and J by 5 bases, with 12 bases between the two germline ends. This CDR3 region has 12 residues. DNA for the CDR3: TGTGCCAGCACCAACAGTGTACACGAGCAGTACTTC. Amino acids: CASTNSVHEQYF. Supplemented by reference TRBV28 and TRBJ2-7, the full variable domain reads DVKVTQSSRYLVKRTGEKVFLECVQDMDHENMFWYRQDPGLGLRLIYFSYDVKMKEKGDIPEGYSVSREKKERFSLILESASTNQTSMYLCASTNSVHEQYFGPGTRLTVT.

CDR3 sequence reads: CASSATEYGYTF. CDR3 nucleotides: TGTGCCAGCAGCGCGACGGAATATGGCTACACCTTC. This rearrangement joins TRBV3-1 (or the pseudogene TRBV3-2) to TRBJ1-2; D gene uncertain. Germline V CDR1 and CDR2: LGHDT, YNNKEL (reference sequence). The V and J ends lost 5 bases and 5 bases respectively, with 9 bases between them. The CDR3 is made up of 12 amino acids.

This chain connects TRBV28 to TRBJ2-3; TRBD1 matches 8 bases. The CDR3 has 17 amino acids. Looked up from germline, CDR1 is MDHEN and CDR2 is SYDVKM. V shed 1 base, J shed 2 bases, and the junction held 8 bases outside the gene matches. The CDR3 nucleotides read TGTGCCAGCAGTTTATTGGGGGGACAGGTCCTCACAGATACGCAGTATTTT. Encoded protein: CASSLLGGQVLTDTQYF.

In nucleotides, the CDR3 is TGTGCCAGCAGATCCGGGACGGACTATGGCTACACCTTC. Its translation: CASRSGTDYGYTF. The chain employs TRBV28 and TRBJ1-2; D is possibly TRBD1 (5 bases). Germline loops: CDR1 MDHEN, CDR2 SYDVKM. Trimming cost V 6 bases and J 3 bases, with 11 bases left between them. The CDR3 is 13 residues long.

The rearrangement links TRBV28 to TRBJ1-3, with D possibly matching TRBD1 (5 bases). The CDR3 sequence is 16 residues long. Germline CDR1 and CDR2: MDHEN and SYDVKM. V lost 4 bases and J 7 bases, leaving 20 bases between the germline ends. The CDR3: CASSSAGGEDGNTIYF. For the CDR3, the DNA is TGTGCCAGCAGTTCGGCGGGGGGGGAGGATGGCAACACCATATATTTT.

This clone came up once. This chain connects TRBV5-1 to TRBJ1-2, with D perhaps matching TRBD1 (5 bases). V gave up 0 bases and J gave up 6 bases, with 9 bases separating them. The CDR3 runs 13 residues. Germline V gives CDR1 SGHRS, CDR2 YFSETQ. The CDR3 loop reads CASSLDPGDGYTF. The CDR3 nucleotides read TGCGCCAGCAGCTTGGATCCGGGGGATGGCTACACCTTC.

The rearrangement joins TRBV19 to TRBJ2-1, with 7 bases identical to TRBD2. CDR3 length: 17 residues. V shed 0 bases and J 2 bases; nucleotides not matched to a gene: 7. Germline values: CDR1 LNHDA, CDR2 SQIVND (reference sequence). The CDR3 here is CASSIDYWGGTYNEQFF. The CDR3 DNA sequence: TGTGCCAGTAGTATAGATTACTGGGGAGGGACCTACAATGAGCAGTTCTTC.